One sample yielded the 4 T cell receptor beta chains listed below, sequenced in a study of CD8 T cells in Susac syndrome. Random hexamers were used to reverse transcribe the RNA input (about 0.5 to 1 ug). TCRdb called the immunoSEQ multiplex PCR reads again in MiXCR, with one record for every CDR3 protein. The profile covers 160,000 or so distinct CDR3 sequences, with over 85% appearing a single time and around 0.21% taken by the ten largest. Specimen: CD8+ T cells from PBMCs. These receptors all stem from a human donor with multiple sclerosis.

In this sample, this clonotype turned up once. CDR3 DNA sequence: TGTGCCAGCACACTGCAGGGGGTGAACTATGGCTACACCTTC. Translation: CASTLQGVNYGYTF. The chain couples TRBV28 to TRBJ1-2, with TRBD1 matching over 7 bases. The germline V gene has CDR1 MDHEN and CDR2 SYDVKM. The CDR3 covers 14 residues. Trimming cost V 7 bases and J 2 bases; bases outside gene matches: 7.

The chain has TRBV15 and TRBJ1-1; perhaps TRBD1 as D (6 bases). The length of the CDR3 is 14 residues. CDR1 and CDR2 (germline): LNHNV, YYDKDF (reference sequence). The V gene lost 4 bases and the J gene lost 2 bases, with 11 bases spanning the gap. CDR3 loop: CATSTFRGNTEAFF. In DNA form, the CDR3 reads TGTGCCACCAGCACATTCAGGGGAAACACTGAAGCTTTCTTT.

CDR3 nucleotides: TGTGCCAGCAGCTCGGGACTGGACCAAGAGACCCAGTACTTC. Translation gives CASSSGLDQETQYF. The rearrangement links TRBV11-1 to TRBJ2-5; D may be TRBD2 (6 bases). Germline loops: CDR1 SGHAT, CDR2 FQDESV (reference sequence). The germline V and J ends were trimmed by 4 bases and 0 bases, with 9 bases remaining between them. The CDR3 has 14 residues.

The V call is TRBV7-9, the J call TRBJ2-2; D ambiguous. Germline V gene sequence: CDR1 SEHNR, CDR2 FQNEAQ (reference sequence). This CDR3 is built from 11 residues. V was cut by 5 bases and J by 2 bases, with 0 bases left in between. This chain's CDR3 is CASSNTGELFF. For the CDR3, the DNA is TGTGCCAGCAGCAACACCGGGGAGCTGTTTTTT.